A selection of T cell receptor beta chains follows, all from one sample in a study of PD-L1 blockade in urothelial cancer. The protocol was immunoSEQ multiplex PCR, while the TCRdb copy is restricted to in-frame clones and leaves out a portion. Counted here are roughly 63,000 clones, around 86% occurring once; the ten biggest clones make up 2.5% to 3.5%. The material sequenced was PBMCs, taken around atezolizumab (anti-PD-L1) treatment. Every receptor here comes from a man between 65 and 80 years old with urothelial cancer. CDR3s include the opening cysteine and the closing phenylalanine or tryptophan. Fields, in order: V gene, D gene, J gene, clone size, CDR3 DNA, CDR3 protein. A D gene is named only where the DNA matches it firmly. Where a row states a size, it is once, few, many or the class of an expanded clone; other rows omit it.

V: TRBV5-1
D: TRBD2
J: TRBJ2-1
size: -
DNA: TGCGCCAGCAGCTTGCTCCCTAGCGGGGACAATGAGCAGTTCTTC
CDR3: CASSLLPSGDNEQFF

V: TRBV2
D: TRBD1
J: TRBJ2-7
size: -
DNA: TGTGCCAGCAAGAGGGGGACAGGGGCCTACGAGCAGTACTTC
CDR3: CASKRGTGAYEQYF

V: TRBV11-2
D: -
J: TRBJ2-1
size: -
DNA: TGTGCCAGCAGCGGGTACAGGGTAGGAAGCAATGAGCAGTTCTTC
CDR3: CASSGYRVGSNEQFF

V: TRBV19
D: TRBD2
J: TRBJ2-3
size: -
DNA: TGTGCCAGTAGTATAGTAGCGGGGGGCACAGATACGCAGTATTTT
CDR3: CASSIVAGGTDTQYF

V: TRBV6-1
D: TRBD2
J: TRBJ2-5
size: once
DNA: TGTGCCAGCAGAGGGACTAGCGGACAAGAGACCCAGTACTTC
CDR3: CASRGTSGQETQYF

V: TRBV9
D: -
J: TRBJ2-7
size: -
DNA: TGTGCCAGCAGCGTAGATCTAGCCCGGCGCTACGAGCAGTACTTC
CDR3: CASSVDLARRYEQYF

V: TRBV4-1
D: -
J: TRBJ2-1
size: few
DNA: TGCGCCAGCAGCCACCCGACTTCTTCGGGGAATGAGCAGTTCTTC
CDR3: CASSHPTSSGNEQFF

V: TRBV19
D: -
J: TRBJ1-1
size: -
DNA: TGTGCCAGTAGCCCGACAGCCAACACTGAAGCTTTCTTT
CDR3: CASSPTANTEAFF

V: TRBV4-1
D: -
J: TRBJ2-2
size: -
DNA: TGCGCCAGCAGCCGCGATGGGGCAGGACTGTCACTAGCTCTCAACACCGGGGAGCTGTTTTTT
CDR3: CASSRDGAGLSLALNTGELFF

V: TRBV18
D: -
J: TRBJ1-1
size: few
DNA: TGTGCCAGCTCACCAGGGCAGACTGAAGCTTTCTTT
CDR3: CASSPGQTEAFF

V: TRBV27
D: TRBD2
J: TRBJ2-7
size: -
DNA: TGTGCCAGCAGGGCTAGCGGCTCCCCGGGGTACGAGCAGTACTTC
CDR3: CASRASGSPGYEQYF

V: TRBV6-1
D: -
J: TRBJ2-1
size: -
DNA: TGTGCCAGCAGTCATCAGGGGTTGTACAATGAGCAGTTCTTC
CDR3: CASSHQGLYNEQFF

V: TRBV4-1
D: -
J: TRBJ1-2
size: -
DNA: TGCGCCAGCAGCCCCCAAACCCAGAACTATGGCTACACCTTC
CDR3: CASSPQTQNYGYTF

V: TRBV18
D: TRBD2
J: TRBJ2-1
size: -
DNA: TGTGCCAGCTCACCAATCCGGGAGGGGTACAATGAGCAGTTCTTC
CDR3: CASSPIREGYNEQFF

V: TRBV19
D: -
J: TRBJ1-5
size: -
DNA: TGTGCCAGTAGTATAACAGGATATAGCAATCAGCCCCAGCATTTT
CDR3: CASSITGYSNQPQHF

V: TRBV2
D: -
J: TRBJ1-1
size: -
DNA: TGTGCCAGCAGTGAAGCCAGGGGACGATTCACTGAAGCTTTCTTT
CDR3: CASSEARGRFTEAFF

V: TRBV5-5
D: TRBD1
J: TRBJ2-3
size: -
DNA: TGTGCCAGCAGTAGGACCGGGACAGGATCAGCAGATACGCAGTATTTT
CDR3: CASSRTGTGSADTQYF

V: TRBV6-1
D: TRBD2
J: TRBJ2-7
size: -
DNA: TGTGCCAGCAGTGAAGCGGGAGGGCTCGGTCTCGAGCAGTACTTC
CDR3: CASSEAGGLGLEQYF

V: TRBV6-5
D: -
J: TRBJ2-1
size: -
DNA: TGTGCCAGCAGTTACTCGAGGAAGAATGAGCAGTTCTTC
CDR3: CASSYSRKNEQFF

V: TRBV4-1
D: TRBD1
J: TRBJ2-7
size: -
DNA: TGCGCCAGCAGCCCCCGGGACAGTCCGCTTACCACCTACGAGCAGTACTTC
CDR3: CASSPRDSPLTTYEQYF

V: TRBV14
D: TRBD1
J: TRBJ1-2
size: -
DNA: TGTGCCAGCAGCCTTTACGGGACAGACTCATATGGCTACACCTTC
CDR3: CASSLYGTDSYGYTF

V: TRBV19
D: -
J: TRBJ1-2
size: once
DNA: TGTGCCAGTAGAGCGCAGAGTAACCAGCGCACCTTC
CDR3: CASRAQSNQRTF

V: TRBV9
D: -
J: TRBJ1-1
size: -
DNA: TGTGCCAGCAGCGCGGTGAACCAGGCTGAAGCTTTCTTT
CDR3: CASSAVNQAEAFF

V: TRBV29-1
D: -
J: TRBJ2-1
size: -
DNA: TGCAGCGTTGAAGATGGGTCTGATTGGGGAGATGAGCAGTTCTTC
CDR3: CSVEDGSDWGDEQFF

V: TRBV19
D: TRBD2
J: TRBJ2-1
size: -
DNA: TGTGCCAGTACCACTTCCAGCCCGGGACTAGCGGGAGTTGACAATGAGCAGTTCTTC
CDR3: CASTTSSPGLAGVDNEQFF

V: TRBV2
D: TRBD1
J: TRBJ1-1
size: -
DNA: TGTGCCAGCAATGAGGACAGGGCGACTGAAGCTTTCTTT
CDR3: CASNEDRATEAFF

V: TRBV5-1
D: -
J: TRBJ2-2
size: -
DNA: TGCGCCAGCAGCTTGGCCGGGGTTTTCACCGGGGAGCTGTTTTTT
CDR3: CASSLAGVFTGELFF

V: TRBV2
D: TRBD2
J: TRBJ2-5
size: -
DNA: TGTGCCAGCAGGGGGGGTCTAGCGGTGACTGAGACCCAGTACTTC
CDR3: CASRGGLAVTETQYF

V: TRBV18
D: -
J: TRBJ1-5
size: -
DNA: TGTGCCAGCTCACTAACAGGGCCCAATCAGCCCCAGCATTTT
CDR3: CASSLTGPNQPQHF

V: TRBV5-1
D: TRBD1
J: TRBJ1-2
size: once
DNA: TGCGCCAGCAGCCCGGACGGGGACAGGGTAGGCTACACCTTC
CDR3: CASSPDGDRVGYTF

V: TRBV7-8
D: -
J: TRBJ1-1
size: -
DNA: TGTGCCAGCAGCTTAGACAGGTTGAACACTGAAGCTTTCTTT
CDR3: CASSLDRLNTEAFF

V: TRBV5-1
D: -
J: TRBJ2-7
size: -
DNA: TGCGCCAGCAGCTTCAGGGGCCCTAGGTACGAGCAGTACTTC
CDR3: CASSFRGPRYEQYF

V: TRBV5-4
D: -
J: TRBJ2-2
size: few
DNA: TGTGCCAGCAGCTTGGACGGCACCGGGGAGCTGTTTTTT
CDR3: CASSLDGTGELFF

V: TRBV30
D: TRBD1
J: TRBJ2-5
size: once
DNA: TGTGCCTGGGGGACAGGCGGGGAGACCCAGTACTTC
CDR3: CAWGTGGETQYF

V: TRBV18
D: -
J: TRBJ2-5
size: -
DNA: TGTGCCAGCTCCACAGGCGAACGAGAGACCCAGTACTTC
CDR3: CASSTGERETQYF

V: TRBV2
D: -
J: TRBJ1-2
size: few
DNA: TGTGCCAGCAGTTTCGGGGTGAACCTAAACTATGGCTACACCTTC
CDR3: CASSFGVNLNYGYTF

V: TRBV7-7
D: -
J: TRBJ1-1
size: few
DNA: TGTGCTAGCAGCCCACTTGTTGGAGGAGCTTTCTTT
CDR3: CASSPLVGGAFF

V: TRBV5-6
D: -
J: TRBJ2-7
size: -
DNA: TGTGCCAGCAGCTTAGGTTTTGGAGAACTCTACGAGCAGTACTTC
CDR3: CASSLGFGELYEQYF

V: TRBV5-1
D: -
J: TRBJ2-3
size: once
DNA: TGCGCCAGCAGTCCCCTTGGGCACACAGATACGCAGTATTTT
CDR3: CASSPLGHTDTQYF

V: TRBV28
D: -
J: TRBJ2-1
size: -
DNA: TGTGCCAGCAGTGGGGGGTTCGGACAGGACTCCTACAATGAGCAGTTCTTC
CDR3: CASSGGFGQDSYNEQFF

V: TRBV19
D: TRBD2
J: TRBJ2-3
size: -
DNA: TGTGCATGTGCTAGCGGGACTCGGGATACGCAGTATTTT
CDR3: CACASGTRDTQYF